One sample yielded the 21 T cell receptor beta chains listed below, sequenced in a study of OX40 agonist ivuxolimab in advanced cancers. Using immunoSEQ multiplex PCR, the repertoire was profiled, and TCRdb retains in-frame clones only, with some absent. The data contain 65,000 to 85,000 clones, around 83% of them singletons. The material was CD4+ or CD8+ T cells sorted from blood, obtained in a trial of the OX40 agonist ivuxolimab. The receptors derive from an adult with an advanced solid tumor such as melanoma, head and neck, liver or kidney cancer.

This chain joins TRBV18 and TRBJ1-4; 10 bases are shared with TRBD1. This CDR3 is 16 amino acids long. Germline lookup yields CDR1 KGHSH and CDR2 LQKENI. With 3 bases clipped from V and 6 bases from J, the junction kept 7 bases outside the gene matches. CDR3: CASSPRDRGAYEKLFF. The CDR3 nucleotides read TGTGCCAGCTCACCCCGGGACAGGGGCGCCTATGAAAAACTGTTTTTT.

This rearrangement joins TRBV6-4 to TRBJ2-3, with 8 bases aligning to TRBD2. V was pared by 3 bases and J by 5 bases, with 7 bases of the junction left unmatched. Germline-derived CDR1 and CDR2 are MRHNA and SNTAGT. This CDR3 is built from 15 residues. This CDR3 is CASSESGGPEDTQYF. The DNA for the CDR3 is TGTGCCAGCAGTGAAAGCGGGGGCCCGGAAGATACGCAGTATTTT.

This chain links TRBV7-3 with TRBJ2-5; D unclear. V lost 0 bases and J lost 3, with 11 bases in between. The CDR3 is made up of 15 amino acids. CDR1 SGHTA and CDR2 FQGTGA come from the germline V gene. The CDR3 spells CASSLTGRNKETQYF. In DNA, the CDR3 is TGTGCCAGCAGCTTAACAGGGCGAAACAAAGAGACCCAGTACTTC.

The CDR3 nucleotides are TGTGCCAGCAGTCAACTTGGGGCGGCTAATGAGCAGTTCTTC. Its protein product is CASSQLGAANEQFF. V gene TRBV28 combines with J gene TRBJ2-1; TRBD1 might be the D (5 bases). This CDR3 has 14 residues. The germline V gene encodes CDR1 MDHEN and CDR2 SYDVKM. Between the trimmed V and J ends, which lost 5 bases and 7 bases, there was a span of 15 bases.

The chain combines TRBV7-9 with TRBJ2-3, with D perhaps TRBD1 (6 bases). The CDR3 is 16 residues long. V was clipped by 10 bases and J by 0 bases, with 20 bases between them. Per the germline V gene, CDR1 is SEHNR and CDR2 is FQNEAQ (reference sequence). Written as DNA, the CDR3 is TGTGCCACAACAGGGCAGGGGTTTTGGAGCACAGATACGCAGTATTTT. It codes for CATTGQGFWSTDTQYF. Filled out from reference TRBV7-9 and TRBJ2-3, the complete variable domain reads DTGVSQNPRHKITKRGQNVTFRCDPISEHNRLYWYRQTLGQGPEFLTYFQNEAQLEKSRLLSDRFSAERPKGSFSTLEIQRTEQGDSAMYLCATTGQGFWSTDTQYFGPGTRLTVL.

The J gene is TRBJ1-2, the V gene TRBV10-3; TRBD1 is a possible D gene (5 bases). CDR3 length equals 16 residues. Trimming stripped 0 bases from V and 7 bases from J, with 18 bases between. Germline CDR1 and CDR2: ENHRY and SYGVKD. The CDR3 sequence: CAISESAGRGSCGYTF. The CDR3 coding sequence is TGTGCCATCAGTGAGTCGGCGGGACGGGGGAGCTGTGGCTACACCTTC.

This clone came up once. The chain couples TRBV10-3 to TRBJ2-1, with 7 bases aligning to TRBD2. This CDR3 has 13 amino acids. From germline, CDR1 is ENHRY and CDR2 SYGVKD. V trimming: 5 bases; J trimming: 8 bases; junction bases outside the gene matches: 6. The CDR3 region has the DNA TGTGCCATCAGTTTGGCTAGCGGAGATGAGCAGTTCTTC. Protein sequence: CAISLASGDEQFF.

This chain joins TRBV7-2 and TRBJ1-2; maybe TRBD1 (5 bases). Germline V CDR1 and CDR2: SGHTA, FQGNSA. With 0 bases removed from V and 8 bases from J, the gap between germline ends came to 10 bases. The CDR3 length is 13 residues. This CDR3 reads CASSLAEGVGYTF. CDR3 bases: TGTGCCAGCAGCTTAGCGGAAGGGGTAGGCTACACCTTC.

This chain connects TRBV10-1 to TRBJ1-6; D is unclear. In germline, CDR1 is WNHNN, CDR2 SYGVQD (reference sequence). Trimming removed 2 bases at V and 7 bases at J, with 6 bases between. The CDR3 runs to 13 residues. The chain's CDR3 is CASSEGPNSPLHF. In nucleotides, the CDR3 is TGCGCCAGCAGTGAGGGGCCAAATTCACCCCTCCACTTT.

This sequence joins TRBV7-2 and TRBJ1-4; D may be TRBD1 (5 bases). Trimming took off 5 bases at V and 7 bases at J, with 14 bases between the two ends. Germline V gives CDR1 SGHTA, CDR2 FQGNSA. The CDR3 runs 14 residues. The CDR3 loop reads CASSPGGIGEKLFF. The CDR3 DNA is TGTGCCAGCAGCCCCGGGGGGATTGGTGAAAAACTGTTTTTT.

The V gene is TRBV6-1, the J gene TRBJ1-1; D ambiguous. CDR3 length: 12 amino acids. V was clipped by 4 bases and J by 5 bases, with 8 bases between them. Germline assignment: CDR1 MNHNS and CDR2 SASEGT. CDR3 region: CASSGWETEAFF. DNA of the CDR3: TGTGCCAGCAGTGGGTGGGAGACTGAAGCTTTCTTT.

This chain links TRBV10-3 with TRBJ2-5; 7 bases are shared with TRBD2. V shed 2 bases and J 7 bases; nucleotides not matched to a gene: 7. Germline loops: CDR1 ENHRY, CDR2 SYGVKD. CDR3 length: 14 amino acids. This chain's CDR3 is CAISERAGAGTQYF. In DNA form, the CDR3 reads TGTGCCATCAGTGAGAGGGCGGGAGCCGGGACCCAGTACTTC.

The chain employs TRBV6-1 and TRBJ2-1, with a weak D call TRBD1 (6 bases). The CDR3 is 12 amino acids. From germline, CDR1 is MNHNS and CDR2 SASEGT. The V end was cut by 3 bases, the J end by 10 bases, with 10 bases between. CDR3 sequence: CASSDRDTEQFF. CDR3 DNA: TGTGCCAGCAGTGACCGGGACACCGAGCAGTTCTTC.

This clone came up a few times. The gene calls are TRBV19 and TRBJ1-1; 7 bases map to TRBD1. J lost 3 bases, V lost 7 bases, and 5 bases had no gene match. In germline, CDR1 is LNHDA, CDR2 SQIVND (reference sequence). The length of the CDR3 is 13 residues. CDR3 residues: CASTTTGDTEAFF. CDR3 nucleotide sequence: TGTGCCAGTACGACTACAGGGGACACTGAAGCTTTCTTT.

The gene calls are TRBV6-1 and TRBJ2-5; D might be TRBD1 (5 bases). This CDR3 region has 15 residues. CDR1 is MNHNS, CDR2 SASEGT, per germline. The germline V and J ends were trimmed by 2 bases and 5 bases, with 15 bases remaining between them. CDR3 sequence (DNA): TGTGCCAGCAGTGAACAGGGAAGGTCGAAGGAGACCCAGTACTTC. Its translation is CASSEQGRSKETQYF.

The chain couples TRBV6-5 to TRBJ2-3; 12 positions match TRBD2. The CDR3 totals 15 residues. The V gene end was trimmed by 5 bases and the J gene end by 4 bases; junction bases not matched to a gene: 4. Germline V gives CDR1 MNHEY, CDR2 SVGAGI. The DNA of the CDR3 is TGTGCCAGCAGTCCCACTAGCGGGAGGCCAGATACGCAGTATTTT. This sequence encodes CASSPTSGRPDTQYF.

V is TRBV18 and J is TRBJ1-5; D not certain. The CDR3 has 14 amino acids. V was clipped by 0 bases and J by 4 bases, with 7 bases between them. From germline, CDR1 is KGHSH and CDR2 LQKENI. The DNA of the CDR3 is TGTGCCAGCTCACCACCTGGGCAGAATCAGCCCCAGCATTTT. Its translation: CASSPPGQNQPQHF.

The chain has TRBV10-3 and TRBJ2-3, with TRBD2 matching 10 bases. The CDR3 consists of 14 residues. Unmatched junction bases numbered 9, after V lost 10 bases and J lost 5 bases. CDR1 ENHRY and CDR2 SYGVKD come from the germline V gene. DNA for the CDR3: TGTGCCACGGTAGGGACTAGCGATGAAGATACGCAGTATTTT. Translated, it gives CATVGTSDEDTQYF.

The chain combines TRBV5-6 with TRBJ1-4, with a possible D match to TRBD1 (5 bases). Looked up from germline, CDR1 is SGHDT and CDR2 is YYEEEE. Trimming took 4 bases from V and 5 from J, leaving 21 bases between them. This CDR3 contains 17 residues. The CDR3 loop reads CASSDPRGAAENEKLFF. CDR3 nucleotides: TGTGCCAGCAGCGATCCTAGAGGGGCAGCCGAGAATGAAAAACTGTTTTTT.

This clone has only a few counts. V usage is TRBV19 and J usage is TRBJ2-2, with D unclear. Trimming left V 4 bases short and J 3 bases short, with 6 bases between. The germline V gene encodes CDR1 LNHDA and CDR2 SQIVND (reference sequence). This CDR3 is 13 amino acids long. In DNA, the CDR3 is TGTGCCAGTAGTAAGGGCTACACCGGGGAGCTGTTTTTT. Encoded protein: CASSKGYTGELFF.

The chain employs TRBV2 and TRBJ2-5; D gene unclear. This CDR3 has 11 amino acids. Germline V gene data show CDR1 as SNHLY and CDR2 as FYNNEI. V was trimmed by 6 bases and J by 10 bases, leaving 12 bases between them. CDR3 amino acids: CASRALVDQYF. The CDR3 DNA follows: TGTGCCAGCAGGGCCTTAGTGGACCAGTACTTC. The full variable domain, with the rest looked up from reference TRBV2 and TRBJ2-5, is EPEVTQTPSHQVTQMGQEVILRCVPISNHLYFYWYRQILGQKVEFLVSFYNNEISEKSEIFDDQFSVERPDGSNFTLKIRSTKLEDSAMYFCASRALVDQYFGPGTRLLVL.